Below, 21 T cell receptor beta chains from the same sample are listed, as sequenced in a study of cytomegalovirus exposure and HLA in healthy donors (dated by TCRdb to 2015 to 2018). To prepare the library, the immunoSEQ multiplex PCR assay was applied. For the multiplex PCR, a mixture combining 60 forward primers for TCR Vbeta segments and 13 reverse primers for TCR Jbeta segments was used. Drawn from immuneACCESS, this table holds only the in-frame rearrangements with V and J called that TCRdb kept. Clones are partly lost; checked studies trace under half to an unresolved V gene and leave the rest unexplained. The sample has about 130,000 clones on record, about 78% of them singletons. The top ten clonotypes cover about 3% of the sample. The specimen sequenced was PBMCs. These receptors were collected from a human donor in good health.

The chain carries TRBV19 and TRBJ1-1; D remains ambiguous. Germline lookup yields CDR1 LNHDA and CDR2 SQIVND (reference sequence). V lost 4 bases and J lost 0, with 15 bases in between. This CDR3 comprises 16 residues. The CDR3 is CASSNEARGLNTEAFF. The CDR3 DNA reads as TGTGCCAGTAGTAATGAAGCTCGAGGGCTGAACACTGAAGCTTTCTTT.

This clone was seen more than once but under ten times. The rearrangement joins TRBV7-3 to TRBJ2-2, with D possibly TRBD2 on 6 matching bases. Germline CDR1 and CDR2: SGHTA and FQGTGA. Trimming removed 6 bases from V and 1 base from J, with 9 bases in between. This CDR3 is 14 amino acids long. CDR3 nucleotides: TGTGCCAGCAGATTGGGGGGGAACACCGGGGAGCTGTTTTTT. This codes for CASRLGGNTGELFF.

The chain combines TRBV11-2 with TRBJ2-7; D gene ambiguous. Trimming took 2 bases from V and 4 from J, leaving 9 bases between them. The CDR3 runs 13 residues. CDR1 and CDR2 from the germline V gene are SGHAT and FQNNGV. The CDR3 DNA follows: TGTGCCAGCAGCTTAAGTCGCGGATACGAGCAGTACTTC. Its protein product is CASSLSRGYEQYF.

The chain links TRBV30 to TRBJ1-2; possibly TRBD1 for D (5 bases). Germline V CDR1 and CDR2: GTSNPN, SVGIG (reference sequence). The CDR3 is 13 amino acids. The V gene lost 3 bases and the J gene lost 2 bases, with 10 bases spanning the gap. CDR3 in DNA: TGTGCCTGGAGCATAACAGGAAACTATGGCTACACCTTC. This sequence encodes CAWSITGNYGYTF.

This chain joins TRBV28 and TRBJ2-5; TRBD1 is a possible D gene (5 bases). The J call may be incorrect, as the DNA end agrees better with TRBJ2-7. Germline-derived CDR1 and CDR2 are MDHEN and SYDVKM. CDR3 size: 14 residues. CDR3 residues: CASSLSAGPYEQYF. CDR3 bases: TGTGCCAGCAGTTTATCAGCAGGGCCCTACGAGCAGTACTTC.

The chain joins TRBV19 to TRBJ1-4, with D perhaps TRBD1 (6 bases). Trimming removed 5 bases from V and 0 bases from J, with 13 bases in between. The CDR3 has 16 amino acids. The germline gives CDR1 LNHDA, CDR2 SQIVND (reference sequence). Here the CDR3 DNA reads TGTGCCAGTAGTCCGACAGGCCCTGCAACTAATGAAAAACTGTTTTTT. It encodes CASSPTGPATNEKLFF.

The rearrangement uses TRBV28 and TRBJ1-5; a possible D gene is TRBD1 (6 bases). The CDR3 has 14 amino acids. Germline CDR1 is MDHEN and CDR2 is SYDVKM. With 7 bases removed from V and 2 bases from J, the gap between germline ends came to 12 bases. CDR3 DNA: TGTGCCAGCATCCAATACAGGGGCAATCAGCCCCAGCATTTT. It codes for CASIQYRGNQPQHF.

The chain is built from TRBV5-6 and TRBJ1-2; D uncertain. V was trimmed by 0 bases and J by 0 bases, leaving 12 bases between them. The germline gives CDR1 SGHDT, CDR2 YYEEEE. The CDR3 runs 16 residues. As DNA, the CDR3 is TGTGCCAGCAGCTTGGTGTTGGGAGCTGCTAACTATGGCTACACCTTC. Amino acid sequence: CASSLVLGAANYGYTF.

This clone was recorded only once. V gene TRBV5-1 combines with J gene TRBJ2-7; 12 bases agree with TRBD2. J was trimmed by 4 bases and V by 1 base; bases with no gene match: 3. From germline, CDR1 is SGHRS and CDR2 YFSETQ. The CDR3 runs to 15 residues. The CDR3 bases are TGCGCCAGCAGCTTGTCTAGCGGGAGGGGATACGAGCAGTACTTC. Protein: CASSLSSGRGYEQYF.

The rearrangement links TRBV21-1 to TRBJ2-1; the DNA was not compared with TRBD2, the D call given in the table. TRBV21-1 is given as a pseudogene. The CDR3 loop spans 16 amino acids. The CDR3 sequence: CASSSRTSGMGNEQFF. CDR3 nucleotide sequence: TGTGCCAGCAGCAGTAGGACTAGCGGGATGGGAAATGAGCAGTTCTTC.

The rearrangement uses TRBV19 and TRBJ1-2; no reliable D call. V was trimmed by 7 bases and J by 4 bases, leaving 13 bases between them. This CDR3 is built from 13 residues. Per germline, CDR1 LNHDA and CDR2 SQIVND (reference sequence). The CDR3 nucleotides read TGTGCCAGTACGCCAGATTCCCTCTATGGCTACACCTTC. Protein: CASTPDSLYGYTF.

This clone was seen once. The chain combines TRBV5-4 with TRBJ1-2; 9 positions agree with TRBD1. The CDR3 is 14 residues long. Germline lookup yields CDR1 SGHNT and CDR2 YYREEE (reference sequence). Trimming took 4 bases from V and 4 from J; bases not matched to a gene: 5. CDR3 residues: CASSHRTGVYGYTF. CDR3 in DNA: TGTGCCAGCAGCCACAGGACAGGGGTCTATGGCTACACCTTC.

This chain links TRBV5-4 with TRBJ2-3; possibly TRBD2 for D (5 bases). The germline V gene encodes CDR1 SGHNT and CDR2 YYREEE (reference sequence). CDR3 length: 15 residues. Trimming removed 4 bases at V and 2 bases at J, with 14 bases between. The DNA for the CDR3 is TGTGCCAGCAGCGTGAAAAAGGACTTCACAGATACGCAGTATTTT. It encodes CASSVKKDFTDTQYF.

This chain links TRBV5-1 with TRBJ2-5, with 10 bases matching TRBD2. The V gene's germline CDR1 is SGHRS and CDR2 YFSETQ. Trimming at V came to 2 bases and at J to 4 bases, leaving 11 bases not matched to a gene. The CDR3 loop spans 17 amino acids. CDR3 protein: CASSFGPSGSLVETQYF. CDR3 bases: TGCGCCAGCAGCTTCGGGCCTAGCGGGAGTTTAGTAGAGACCCAGTACTTC.

The V call is TRBV7-9, the J call TRBJ2-5, with D possibly matching TRBD2 (5 bases). Trimming took 1 base from V and 0 from J, leaving 12 bases between them. CDR1 and CDR2 from the germline V gene are SEHNR and FQNEAQ (reference sequence). The CDR3 consists of 16 residues. The CDR3 sequence is CASSLEVGGYQETQYF. CDR3 DNA sequence: TGTGCCAGCAGCTTAGAAGTTGGAGGATACCAAGAGACCCAGTACTTC.

V usage is TRBV5-1 and J usage is TRBJ2-4, with 7 bases lining up with TRBD1. V shed 4 bases, J shed 3 bases, and the junction held 13 bases outside the gene matches. Germline CDR1 is SGHRS and CDR2 is YFSETQ. The CDR3 totals 17 residues. CDR3 nucleotides: TGCGCCAGCAGCCAAAGGACAGGTCGGTACGGCAAAAACATTCAGTACTTC. Its translation: CASSQRTGRYGKNIQYF.

This rearrangement joins TRBV2 to TRBJ2-7; 10 positions match TRBD2. Germline V gene data show CDR1 as SNHLY and CDR2 as FYNNEI. V dropped 4 bases and J dropped 1; count of bases not matched to a gene: 7. The CDR3 is made up of 16 amino acids. CDR3: CASSALAGASSYEQYF. The DNA for the CDR3 is TGTGCCAGCAGTGCGCTAGCGGGGGCCTCGTCCTACGAGCAGTACTTC.

The chain combines TRBV9 with TRBJ1-6; 7 bases fit TRBD1. Germline V gives CDR1 SGDLS, CDR2 YYNGEE. V lost 0 bases, J lost 7 bases, and 4 bases stayed unmatched. The CDR3 covers 15 residues. CDR3 in DNA: TGTGCCAGCAGCGTAGAGGGGGCTGAGAATTCACCCCTCCACTTT. It yields the protein CASSVEGAENSPLHF.

The DNA of the CDR3 is TGTGCCAGCAGGGATGGGGCGCATAGCAATCAGCCCCAGCATTTT. The encoded protein is CASRDGAHSNQPQHF. This rearrangement joins TRBV7-2 to TRBJ1-5; D possibly corresponds to TRBD1 (5 bases). Germline-derived CDR1 and CDR2 are SGHTA and FQGNSA. Trimming stripped 6 bases from V and 0 bases from J, with 12 bases between. This CDR3 has 15 residues.

The chain employs TRBV12-5 and TRBJ2-5; no definite D call. Between the trimmed V and J ends, which lost 5 bases and 0 bases, there was a span of 4 bases. CDR3 length: 12 amino acids. CDR1 and CDR2 from the germline V gene are LGHNT and FRNRAP. This chain's CDR3 is CASGTNQETQYF. The CDR3, as DNA: TGTGCTAGTGGTACAAACCAAGAGACCCAGTACTTC.

The V and J genes are TRBV30 and TRBJ1-6; the D gene is possibly TRBD1 (6 bases). Germline lookup yields CDR1 GTSNPN and CDR2 SVGIG (reference sequence). The CDR3 length is 15 residues. V was trimmed by 5 bases and J by 6 bases, leaving 17 bases between them. Here the CDR3 reads CAWGILGGFNSPLHF. The CDR3 DNA reads as TGTGCCTGGGGAATCTTAGGGGGTTTTAATTCACCCCTCCACTTT.